The T cell receptor (beta chain) described here comes from a study of glioma-infiltrating T cells after dendritic cell vaccination. Indicated time point: after dendritic cell vaccination, including at tumor progression/relapse. The PCR used 60 V beta and 13 J beta primers. Assay used: immunoSEQ multiplex PCR; TCRdb lists only in-frame clones, some missing. Found here are tens of thousands of clones, approximately 89% of them singletons; the top ten hold 5.3%. This receptor was taken from a human donor with glioblastoma. Sample: blood, taken after dendritic cell vaccination.

As DNA, the CDR3 is TGTGCCATCAGTCCGGGACTAGGGAACACCGGGGAGCTGTTTTTT. Translated: CAISPGLGNTGELFF. The J gene is TRBJ2-2, the V gene TRBV10-3; TRBD2 agrees at 8 bases. This CDR3 comprises 15 residues. V lost 5 bases and J lost 1; bases outside the gene matches: 3. Germline values: CDR1 ENHRY, CDR2 SYGVKD.